This is a list of T cell receptor beta chains from one sample in a study of identical twins. TCRdb independently ran MiXCR on the 5' RACE reads; one entry per CDR3 protein. This sample has 230,000 or so distinct CDR3 sequences; 6.5% to 9.5% occur once, and the top ten carry less than 4%. This sample also appeared in a second study, on yellow fever vaccine responses in identical twins.

The sequenced sample consisted of CD8+ T cells sorted from blood. The receptors were gathered from a woman under 30 in good health. Each CDR3 is given with its conserved first and last residue. D genes are given only for firm matches. Clone size, where shown, is once, few, many, or a class for clones that have expanded.

v_call	j_call	clone_size	d_call	cdr3_aa	cdr3_nt
TRBV29-1	TRBJ2-7	many	NA	CSGTGLTYEQYF	TGCAGCGGAACAGGGCTTACCTACGAGCAGTACTTC
TRBV29-1	TRBJ2-3	few	NA	CSVDSTDSTDTQYF	TGCAGCGTAGATTCGACAGACAGCACAGATACGCAGTATTTT
TRBV24-1	TRBJ2-6	few	NA	CAPTGGSGANVLTF	TGTGCCCCAACCGGGGGATCAGGGGCCAACGTCCTGACTTTC
TRBV4-2	TRBJ2-1	many	NA	CASSVLANNNEQFF	TGTGCCAGCAGCGTTCTAGCGAATAACAATGAGCAGTTCTTC
TRBV2	TRBJ2-7	NA	NA	CASSRLGVEQYEQYF	TGTGCCAGCAGTCGGTTGGGGGTCGAGCAGTACGAGCAGTACTTC
TRBV4-3	TRBJ2-1	NA	NA	CASSQDVLGDYNEQFF	TGCGCCAGCAGCCAAGATGTGCTGGGGGACTACAATGAGCAGTTCTTC
TRBV12-3/TRBV12-4	TRBJ1-2	NA	TRBD1	CASSRTGIDGYTF	TGTGCCAGCAGCAGGACAGGAATCGATGGCTACACCTTC
TRBV30	TRBJ2-7	NA	TRBD2	CAWSVPLGGTYEQYF	TGTGCCTGGAGTGTACCTCTGGGGGGGACCTACGAGCAGTACTTC
TRBV20-1	TRBJ2-7	NA	TRBD2	CSASIFGGSGYEQYF	TGCAGTGCTAGTATTTTCGGCGGGAGTGGGTACGAGCAGTACTTC
TRBV20-1	TRBJ2-2	NA	NA	CSARHSSGWSNTGELFF	TGCAGTGCTAGACATTCTTCGGGCTGGTCGAACACCGGGGAGCTGTTTTTT